This T cell receptor beta chain was recorded in a study of technical replicates of blood from several donors. V gave up 10 bases and J gave up 6 bases; unmatched junction bases: 6. The CDR3 is 13 amino acids. CDR1 is SNHLY, CDR2 FYNNEI, per germline. Measured with immunoSEQ multiplex PCR; TCRdb has only the in-frame clones, and not every one. The sample includes tens of thousands of clones, approximately 94% of them seen just once. The TCR sequence derives from a human donor in good health. The chain carries TRBV2 and TRBJ2-3, with 11 bases that match TRBD2. The specimen was T cells isolated from PBMCs. The DNA for the CDR3 is TGTGCCATAGCGGGAGGGCCTTCCGATACGCAGTATTTT. It specifies CAIAGGPSDTQYF.